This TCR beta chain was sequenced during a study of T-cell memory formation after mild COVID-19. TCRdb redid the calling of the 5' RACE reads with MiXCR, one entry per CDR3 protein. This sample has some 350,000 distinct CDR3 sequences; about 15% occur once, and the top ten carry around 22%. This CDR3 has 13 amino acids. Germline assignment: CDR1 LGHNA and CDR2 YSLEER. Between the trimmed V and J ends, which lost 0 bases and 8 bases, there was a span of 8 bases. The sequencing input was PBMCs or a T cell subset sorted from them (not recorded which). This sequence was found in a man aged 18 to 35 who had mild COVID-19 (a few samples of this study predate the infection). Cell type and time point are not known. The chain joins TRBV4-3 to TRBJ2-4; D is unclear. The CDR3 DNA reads TGCGCCAGCAGCCAAGAAGCCGGAGACATTCAGTACTTC. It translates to CASSQEAGDIQYF.